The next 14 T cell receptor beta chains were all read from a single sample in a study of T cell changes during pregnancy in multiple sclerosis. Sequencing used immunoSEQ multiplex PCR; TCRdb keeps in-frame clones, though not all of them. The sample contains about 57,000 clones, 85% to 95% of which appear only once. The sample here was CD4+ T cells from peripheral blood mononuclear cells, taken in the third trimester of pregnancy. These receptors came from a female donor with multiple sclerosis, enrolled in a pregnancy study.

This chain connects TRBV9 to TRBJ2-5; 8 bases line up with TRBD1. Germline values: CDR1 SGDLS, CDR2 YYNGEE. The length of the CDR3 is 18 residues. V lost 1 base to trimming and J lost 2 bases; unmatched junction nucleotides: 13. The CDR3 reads CASSVSGDRRAGQETQYF. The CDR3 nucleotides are TGTGCCAGCAGCGTAAGTGGGGACAGGCGGGCAGGACAAGAGACCCAGTACTTC.

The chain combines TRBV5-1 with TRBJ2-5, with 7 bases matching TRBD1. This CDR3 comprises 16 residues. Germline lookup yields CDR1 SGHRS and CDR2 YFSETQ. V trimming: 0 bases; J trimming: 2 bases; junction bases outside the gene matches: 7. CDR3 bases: TGCGCCAGCAGCTTGGCCGTTAGGGGGCAACAAGAGACCCAGTACTTC. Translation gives CASSLAVRGQQETQYF.

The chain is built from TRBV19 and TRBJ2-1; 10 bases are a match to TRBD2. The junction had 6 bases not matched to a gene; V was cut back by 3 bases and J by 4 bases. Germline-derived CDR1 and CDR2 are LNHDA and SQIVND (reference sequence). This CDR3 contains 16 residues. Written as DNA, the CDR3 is TGTGCCAGTAGTATCCTTAGCGGGGGGAATTACAATGAGCAGTTCTTC. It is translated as CASSILSGGNYNEQFF.

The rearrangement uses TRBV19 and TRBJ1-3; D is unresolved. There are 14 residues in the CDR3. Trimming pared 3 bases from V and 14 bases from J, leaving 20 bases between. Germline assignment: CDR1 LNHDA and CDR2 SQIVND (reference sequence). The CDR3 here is CASSIRQPSSPVYF. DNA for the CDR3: TGTGCCAGTAGTATTCGACAACCTTCGTCCCCGGTATATTTT. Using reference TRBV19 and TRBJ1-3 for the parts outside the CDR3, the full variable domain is DGGITQSPKYLFRKEGQNVTLSCEQNLNHDAMYWYRQDPGQGLRLIYYSQIVNDFQKGDIAEGYSVSREKKESFPLTVTSAQKNPTAFYLCASSIRQPSSPVYFGEGSWLTVV.

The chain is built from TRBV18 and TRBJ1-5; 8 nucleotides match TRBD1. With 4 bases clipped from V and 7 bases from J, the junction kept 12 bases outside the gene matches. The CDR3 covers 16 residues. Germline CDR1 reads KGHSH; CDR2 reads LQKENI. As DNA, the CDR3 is TGTGCCAGCTCACTCGCCGCAGGGGGCGCAGGGCAGCCCCAGCATTTT. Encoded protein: CASSLAAGGAGQPQHF. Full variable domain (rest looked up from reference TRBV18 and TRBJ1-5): NAGVMQNPRHLVRRRGQEARLRCSPMKGHSHVYWYRQLPEEGLKFMVYLQKENIIDESGMPKERFSAEFPKEGPSILRIQQVVRGDSAAYFCASSLAAGGAGQPQHFGDGTRLSIL.

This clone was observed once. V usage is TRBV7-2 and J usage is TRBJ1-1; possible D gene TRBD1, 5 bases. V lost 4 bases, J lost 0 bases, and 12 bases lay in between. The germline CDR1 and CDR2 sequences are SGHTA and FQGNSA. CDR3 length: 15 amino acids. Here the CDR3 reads CASSYDSPLNTEAFF. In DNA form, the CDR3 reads TGTGCCAGCAGCTACGACAGTCCATTGAACACTGAAGCTTTCTTT.

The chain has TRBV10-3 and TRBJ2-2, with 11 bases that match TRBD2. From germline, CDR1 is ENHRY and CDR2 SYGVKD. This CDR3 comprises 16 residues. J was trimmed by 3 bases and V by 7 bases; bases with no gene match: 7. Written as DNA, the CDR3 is TGTGCCATCAAGGCTAGCGGGGGGTCGGACACCGGGGAGCTGTTTTTT. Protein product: CAIKASGGSDTGELFF.

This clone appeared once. CDR3 DNA sequence: TGTGCCAGCAGTTTCGGACAGCGCACAGATACGCAGTATTTT. It yields the protein CASSFGQRTDTQYF. The rearrangement links TRBV27 to TRBJ2-3, with a tentative D call TRBD1 (6 bases). CDR3 length: 14 amino acids. The V end lost 3 bases, the J end lost 1 base, and 8 bases lay between the germline ends. The germline V gene encodes CDR1 MNHEY and CDR2 SMNVEV (reference sequence).

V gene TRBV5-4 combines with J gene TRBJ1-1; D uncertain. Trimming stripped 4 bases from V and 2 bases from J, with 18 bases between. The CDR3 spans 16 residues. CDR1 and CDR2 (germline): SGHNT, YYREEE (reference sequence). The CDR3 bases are TGTGCCAGCAGCCCGTCAGGAACAGCTTCAAACACTGAAGCTTTCTTT. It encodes CASSPSGTASNTEAFF.

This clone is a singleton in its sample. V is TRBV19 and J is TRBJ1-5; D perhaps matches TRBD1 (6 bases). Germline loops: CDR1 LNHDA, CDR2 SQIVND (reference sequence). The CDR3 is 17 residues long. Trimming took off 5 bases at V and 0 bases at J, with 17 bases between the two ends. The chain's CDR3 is CASSGGTRRYSNQPQHF. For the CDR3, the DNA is TGTGCCAGTAGTGGGGGCACCCGAAGATATAGCAATCAGCCCCAGCATTTT.

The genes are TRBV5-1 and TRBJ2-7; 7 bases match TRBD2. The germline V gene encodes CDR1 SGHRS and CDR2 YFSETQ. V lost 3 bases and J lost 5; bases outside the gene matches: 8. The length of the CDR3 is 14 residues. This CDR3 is CASSYRGGDDEQYF. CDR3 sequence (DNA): TGCGCCAGCAGCTACCGGGGAGGGGATGACGAGCAGTACTTC.

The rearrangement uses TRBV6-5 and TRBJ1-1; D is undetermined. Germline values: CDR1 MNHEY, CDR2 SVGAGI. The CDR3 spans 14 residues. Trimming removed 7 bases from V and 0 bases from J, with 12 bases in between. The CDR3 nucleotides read TGTGCCAGCAAGCGGCGTACTATGAACACTGAAGCTTTCTTT. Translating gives CASKRRTMNTEAFF.

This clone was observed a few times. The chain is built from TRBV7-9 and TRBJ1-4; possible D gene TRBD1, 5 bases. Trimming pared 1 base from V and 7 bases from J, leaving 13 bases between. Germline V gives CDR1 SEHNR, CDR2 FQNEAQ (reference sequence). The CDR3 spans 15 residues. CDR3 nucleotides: TGTGCCAGCAGCTTAGAGGCAGGGCTAGGTGAAAAACTGTTTTTT. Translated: CASSLEAGLGEKLFF.

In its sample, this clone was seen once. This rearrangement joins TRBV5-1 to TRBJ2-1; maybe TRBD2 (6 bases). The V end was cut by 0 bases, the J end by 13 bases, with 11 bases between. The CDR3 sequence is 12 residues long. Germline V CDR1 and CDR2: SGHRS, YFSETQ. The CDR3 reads CASSLGAGRQFF. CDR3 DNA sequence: TGCGCCAGCAGCTTGGGGGCGGGGCGTCAGTTCTTC.